These T cell receptor beta chains were read from a single sample in a study of cytomegalovirus exposure and HLA in healthy donors. Sequencing was performed with immunoSEQ multiplex PCR; in TCRdb, only in-frame clones are kept and a portion is missing. The sample carries around 93,000 clones, around three fifths recorded once. What was sequenced was PBMCs. These receptors all come from a boy aged 5-17 years in good health and CMV-seropositive. Both conserved end residues are part of each CDR3. D genes are given only for firm matches. A clone size is listed for some rows: how often the clone was seen (once, few, many), or a class if it is expanded.

j_gene: TRBJ1-3
d_gene: -
v_gene: TRBV18
abundance: -
CDR3nt: TGTGCCAGCTCACCAGAAGCAGGGAGAAACACCATATATTTT
CDR3aa: CASSPEAGRNTIYF

j_gene: TRBJ1-4
d_gene: -
v_gene: TRBV5-4
abundance: once
CDR3nt: TGTGCCAGCAGCCAAGTTGAGGGGGCTAATGAAAAACTGTTTTTT
CDR3aa: CASSQVEGANEKLFF

j_gene: TRBJ1-2
d_gene: TRBD1
v_gene: TRBV6-5
abundance: once
CDR3nt: TGTGCCAGCAGCACAGACAGGGGGCTTGGCTACACCTTC
CDR3aa: CASSTDRGLGYTF

j_gene: TRBJ1-5
d_gene: -
v_gene: TRBV30
abundance: -
CDR3nt: TGTGCCTGGAGTGGAGGGACACCTATTAATCAGCCCCAGAATTTT
CDR3aa: CAWSGGTPINQPQNF

j_gene: TRBJ1-2
d_gene: -
v_gene: TRBV5-8
abundance: -
CDR3nt: TGTGCCAGCAGCTTGGCCCTAGGCAGGGCCTATGGCTACACCTTC
CDR3aa: CASSLALGRAYGYTF

j_gene: TRBJ2-2
d_gene: -
v_gene: TRBV6-1
abundance: once
CDR3nt: TGTGCCAGCATACAGGGCTGGTCCGGGGAGCTGTTTTTT
CDR3aa: CASIQGWSGELFF

j_gene: TRBJ2-1
d_gene: -
v_gene: TRBV15
abundance: few
CDR3nt: TGTGCCACCCAAGCTAACAGGGTTCCCTACAATGAGCAGTTCTTC
CDR3aa: CATQANRVPYNEQFF

j_gene: TRBJ1-1
d_gene: -
v_gene: TRBV19
abundance: -
CDR3nt: TGTGCCAGTAGTATCCAACAGGGTTTGTCGGTGAACACTGAAGCTTTCTTT
CDR3aa: CASSIQQGLSVNTEAFF

j_gene: TRBJ1-1
d_gene: -
v_gene: TRBV19
abundance: -
CDR3nt: TGTGCCAGTAGTATAGATACGACATACTCTGAAGCTTTCTTT
CDR3aa: CASSIDTTYSEAFF

j_gene: TRBJ2-3
d_gene: TRBD2
v_gene: TRBV9
abundance: -
CDR3nt: TGTGCCAGCAGCACCCTAGCGGGGGGGCCAGATACGCAGTATTTT
CDR3aa: CASSTLAGGPDTQYF

j_gene: TRBJ1-1
d_gene: -
v_gene: TRBV25-1
abundance: few
CDR3nt: TGTGCCAGCAGTGACCCGACAGCCGGGAACACTGAAGCTTTCTTT
CDR3aa: CASSDPTAGNTEAFF

j_gene: TRBJ2-7
d_gene: TRBD1
v_gene: TRBV11-2
abundance: -
CDR3nt: TGTGCCAGCAGCCCGGGACGGGACAGCTCCTACGAGCAGTACTTC
CDR3aa: CASSPGRDSSYEQYF

j_gene: TRBJ1-6
d_gene: -
v_gene: TRBV7-2
abundance: -
CDR3nt: TGTGCCAGCCGCGGAGAGCAGCCATTGTCATCACCCCTCCACTTT
CDR3aa: CASRGEQPLSSPLHF

j_gene: TRBJ2-3
d_gene: -
v_gene: TRBV9
abundance: once
CDR3nt: TGTGCCAGCAGCCCCCCTTCGGCGGGCACAGATACGCAGTATTTT
CDR3aa: CASSPPSAGTDTQYF

j_gene: TRBJ2-6
d_gene: TRBD1
v_gene: TRBV4-1
abundance: -
CDR3nt: TGCGCCAGCAGCCAAGATCCGGGACAGGGGGCTTCTGGGGCCAACGTCCTGACTTTC
CDR3aa: CASSQDPGQGASGANVLTF

j_gene: TRBJ1-2
d_gene: -
v_gene: TRBV27
abundance: -
CDR3nt: TGTGCCAGCAGTCCCAGAGGGAGTTATGGCTACACCTTC
CDR3aa: CASSPRGSYGYTF

j_gene: TRBJ2-5
d_gene: -
v_gene: TRBV7-2
abundance: -
CDR3nt: TGTGCCAGCAGCTTAGCTCAGGGTTTGGAGACCCAGTACTTC
CDR3aa: CASSLAQGLETQYF

j_gene: TRBJ2-7
d_gene: -
v_gene: TRBV29-1
abundance: -
CDR3nt: TGCAGCGTTGATTTTGCAGGGGCCTACGAGCAGTACTTC
CDR3aa: CSVDFAGAYEQYF

j_gene: TRBJ2-6
d_gene: -
v_gene: TRBV7-9
abundance: -
CDR3nt: TGTGCCAGCAGCTTAGGAGGAGCTGGGGCCAACGTCCTGACTTTC
CDR3aa: CASSLGGAGANVLTF

j_gene: TRBJ1-2
d_gene: -
v_gene: TRBV10-2
abundance: -
CDR3nt: TGCGCCAGCAGTGCCGTGCCATTAGATGGCTACACCTTC
CDR3aa: CASSAVPLDGYTF

j_gene: TRBJ1-3
d_gene: -
v_gene: TRBV14
abundance: -
CDR3nt: TGTGCCAGCAGCCCGTCGGGGGACGGAAACACCATATATTTT
CDR3aa: CASSPSGDGNTIYF

j_gene: TRBJ2-2
d_gene: TRBD1
v_gene: TRBV5-6
abundance: few
CDR3nt: TGTGCCAGCAGACGGGACAGCACCGGGGAGCTGTTTTTT
CDR3aa: CASRRDSTGELFF